This is a list of T cell receptor beta chains from one sample in a study of T cells in Graves' hyperthyroidism and ophthalmopathy. TCRdb fed the multiplex PCR reads into MiXCR, producing one record per CDR3 protein. This sample carries fewer than 650,000 distinct CDR3 sequences, roughly 14% of them seen once, and the ten largest clones take around 4%. Sequencing was carried out using blood. The receptors here all came from a middle-aged woman with Graves' ophthalmopathy. Both conserved end residues are part of each CDR3. D genes are given only for firm matches. Where a row states a size, it is once, few, many or the class of an expanded clone; other rows omit it.

size | J | D | V | CDR3 | DNA
many | TRBJ1-1 | . | TRBV6-2/TRBV6-3 | CASSEIDTEAFF | TGTGCCAGCAGTGAAATAGACACTGAAGCTTTCTTT
few | TRBJ2-2 | . | TRBV20-1 | CSARASSTNTGELFF | TGCAGTGCTAGAGCGTCTAGCACGAACACCGGGGAGCTGTTTTTT
many | TRBJ1-2 | . | TRBV28 | CASSLRTGYGYTF | TGTGCCAGCAGTTTACGGACTGGCTATGGCTACACCTTC
. | TRBJ1-5 | . | TRBV20-1 | CSALEGGTHSNQPQHF | TGCAGTGCCCTCGAGGGGGGGACACATAGCAATCAGCCCCAGCATTTT
. | TRBJ1-1 | . | TRBV12-3/TRBV12-4 | CASSPPVHTEAFF | TGTGCCAGCAGTCCTCCAGTTCACACTGAAGCTTTCTTT
few | TRBJ2-6 | TRBD2 | TRBV11-1 | CASNGGGVAGANVLTF | TGTGCCAGCAATGGGGGGGGAGTGGCTGGGGCCAACGTCCTGACTTTC
few | TRBJ1-1 | TRBD1 | TRBV20-1 | CSARNRDRVNTEAFF | TGCAGTGCTAGGAACCGGGACAGGGTAAACACTGAAGCTTTCTTT
many | TRBJ2-7 | TRBD2 | TRBV28 | CASRRPSGSFEQYF | TGTGCCAGCAGGAGGCCTAGCGGGAGTTTCGAGCAGTACTTC
. | TRBJ1-1 | . | TRBV12-3/TRBV12-4 | CASSPEFGNTEAFF | TGTGCCAGCAGTCCCGAATTCGGGAACACTGAAGCTTTCTTT
many | TRBJ2-5 | TRBD2 | TRBV20-1 | CSARLAVGQETQYF | TGCAGTGCCAGACTAGCGGTGGGCCAAGAGACCCAGTACTTC
many | TRBJ2-7 | . | TRBV20-1 | CSAMNYEQYF | TGCAGTGCTATGAACTACGAGCAGTACTTC
many | TRBJ2-2 | TRBD1 | TRBV7-3 | CASRTGVGGELFF | TGTGCCAGCAGAACAGGGGTCGGCGGGGAGCTGTTTTTT
. | TRBJ1-5 | . | TRBV11-3 | CASSLEGPNNQPQHF | TGTGCCAGCAGCTTAGAAGGGCCAAATAATCAGCCCCAGCATTTT
. | TRBJ2-3 | TRBD1 | TRBV13 | CASSYPRQGETTDTQYF | TGTGCCAGCAGCTACCCCAGACAGGGAGAAACGACAGATACGCAGTATTTT
many | TRBJ1-5 | TRBD1 | TRBV6-2/TRBV6-3 | CASSYPMTGGLYNQPQHF | TGTGCCAGCAGTTACCCCATGACAGGGGGCCTTTACAATCAGCCCCAGCATTTT
many | TRBJ2-7 | TRBD1 | TRBV6-5 | CASSYATGAHEQYF | TGTGCCAGCAGTTACGCGACAGGGGCCCACGAGCAGTACTTC
many | TRBJ2-5 | . | TRBV15 | CATSRAGVDETQYF | TGTGCCACCAGCAGAGCGGGAGTAGATGAGACCCAGTACTTC
many | TRBJ2-2 | TRBD1 | TRBV4-1 | CASSQVGTGKELFF | TGCGCCAGCAGCCAAGTAGGGACAGGGAAGGAGCTGTTTTTT
few | TRBJ1-2 | . | TRBV3-1 | CASSPPGQANYGYTF | TGTGCCAGCAGCCCGCCAGGGCAAGCTAACTATGGCTACACCTTC
many | TRBJ1-3 | TRBD1 | TRBV12-3/TRBV12-4 | CASSSDQTGLGNTIYF | TGTGCCAGCAGTTCCGATCAGACAGGGCTAGGAAACACCATATATTTT
few | TRBJ2-2 | . | TRBV7-2 | CASSLVFEIGELFF | TGTGCCAGCAGCCTAGTGTTTGAGATTGGGGAGCTGTTTTTT
. | TRBJ2-7 | . | TRBV3-1 | CASSQDGAYEQYF | TGTGCCAGCAGCCAAGATGGAGCTTACGAGCAGTACTTC
. | TRBJ2-7 | . | TRBV28 | CASSLRLAVSYEQYF | TGTGCCAGCAGTTTACGGCTAGCAGTTTCCTACGAGCAGTACTTC
few | TRBJ2-7 | . | TRBV20-1 | CSPRTLTSYEQYF | TGCAGTCCACGGACCTTAACCTCCTACGAGCAGTACTTC
many | TRBJ1-1 | TRBD1 | TRBV15 | CATSRDREFTEAFF | TGTGCCACCAGCAGGGACAGGGAGTTTACTGAAGCTTTCTTT
many | TRBJ1-5 | . | TRBV20-1 | CSASPFLSSPQPQHF | TGCAGTGCTAGTCCGTTCTTGTCATCGCCCCAGCCCCAGCATTTT
many | TRBJ1-1 | . | TRBV29-1 | CSVRGERLNTEAFF | TGCAGCGTTCGGGGGGAGCGATTGAACACTGAAGCTTTCTTT
. | TRBJ1-1 | TRBD1 | TRBV27 | CASSWDRGQAEAFF | TGTGCCAGCAGTTGGGACAGGGGACAGGCCGAGGCTTTCTTT
many | TRBJ2-7 | . | TRBV10-1 | CRGGYEQYF | TGCAGAGGCGGCTACGAGCAGTACTTC
many | TRBJ2-7 | . | TRBV2 | CASSGASRYEQYF | TGTGCCAGCAGTGGTGCCAGCCGCTACGAGCAGTACTTC
many | TRBJ2-7 | TRBD2 | TRBV5-1 | CASSLTSGSVQYF | TGCGCCAGCAGCTTGACTAGCGGGAGTGTGCAGTACTTC
few | TRBJ2-7 | . | TRBV5-1 | CASSLGGVGTYEQYF | TGCGCCAGCAGCTTGGGTGGGGTGGGAACCTACGAGCAGTACTTC